The 22 T cell receptor beta chains below were found in one sample sequenced in a study of blood T cell repertoires in COVID-19. Assay used: immunoSEQ multiplex PCR; TCRdb lists only in-frame clones, some missing. The table records around 270,000 clones, roughly 86% of them present only once. The sequencing sample was made of peripheral blood. Receptors were obtained from a man aged 40-49 years who had recovered from COVID-19.

V usage is TRBV7-8 and J usage is TRBJ1-3; 9 bases agree with TRBD1. The CDR3 consists of 16 residues. V dropped 5 bases and J dropped 2; count of bases not matched to a gene: 7. Germline-derived CDR1 and CDR2 are SGHVS and FQNEAQ. CDR3 in DNA: TGTGCCAGCAGCACGGGACAGGGAGGAACTGGAAACACCATATATTTT. Translation gives CASSTGQGGTGNTIYF.

The CDR3 DNA reads TGTGCCAGTACCCCGACTAGGCCCGGGGAGCTGTTTTTT. It translates to CASTPTRPGELFF. V is TRBV19 and J is TRBJ2-2; tentative D call: TRBD2 (6 bases). V dropped 7 bases and J dropped 6 bases, with 12 bases sitting between them. Germline CDR1 and CDR2: LNHDA and SQIVND (reference sequence). CDR3 size: 13 residues.

V usage is TRBV5-1 and J usage is TRBJ2-7, with 8 bases aligning to TRBD1. Trimming took 2 bases from V and 5 from J; bases not matched to a gene: 9. Germline CDR1 reads SGHRS; CDR2 reads YFSETQ. This CDR3 spans 15 amino acids. This CDR3 is CASSFSGGAPNEQYF. CDR3 DNA sequence: TGCGCCAGCAGCTTCTCAGGGGGCGCGCCCAACGAGCAGTACTTC.

This clone was seen only a few times. This chain connects TRBV7-9 to TRBJ2-7; 7 nucleotides agree with TRBD1. This CDR3 region has 14 residues. Trimming at V came to 3 bases and at J to 3 bases, leaving 5 bases not matched to a gene. Germline V gene sequence: CDR1 SEHNR, CDR2 FQNEAQ (reference sequence). This chain's CDR3 is CASSFNRGSYEQYF. The CDR3 nucleotides are TGTGCCAGCAGCTTTAACAGGGGAAGCTACGAGCAGTACTTC.

This chain uses TRBV7-7 with TRBJ2-2, with 8 bases fitting TRBD2. This CDR3 comprises 16 residues. Germline CDR1 and CDR2: SSHAT and FNYEAQ (reference sequence). V lost 4 bases and J lost 5; bases outside the gene matches: 9. The CDR3 bases are TGTGCCAGCAGCTACAAAAGCGGGGGAAATACCGGGGAGCTGTTTTTT. Protein: CASSYKSGGNTGELFF.

The rearrangement uses TRBV7-7 and TRBJ2-5; D ambiguous. The CDR3 spans 13 residues. Trimming pared 3 bases from V and 2 bases from J, leaving 7 bases between. The germline V gene encodes CDR1 SSHAT and CDR2 FNYEAQ (reference sequence). The CDR3 sequence: CASSFSPQETQYF. The DNA for the CDR3 is TGTGCCAGCAGCTTTTCCCCACAAGAGACCCAGTACTTC.

This chain connects TRBV27 to TRBJ2-3, with D possibly matching TRBD1 (5 bases). Germline V gives CDR1 MNHEY, CDR2 SMNVEV (reference sequence). The ends were cut back, 4 bases at V and 1 base at J, with 9 bases in the middle. The CDR3 has 14 amino acids. CDR3 amino acids: CASSSAGRTDTQYF. For the CDR3, the DNA is TGTGCCAGCAGTTCGGCAGGGCGCACAGATACGCAGTATTTT.

The rearrangement joins TRBV3-1 (or the pseudogene TRBV3-2) to TRBJ2-7; no definite D call. This CDR3 is built from 17 residues. The germline V gene encodes CDR1 LGHDT and CDR2 YNNKEL (reference sequence). V lost 4 bases and J 1 base, leaving 20 bases between the germline ends. CDR3 in amino acids: CASSPDPIQKLSYEQYF. The CDR3 nucleotides read TGTGCCAGCAGCCCCGACCCGATACAGAAATTGTCCTACGAGCAGTACTTC.

This chain joins TRBV12-5 and TRBJ2-1; D is uncertain. The CDR3 is made up of 11 amino acids. CDR1 is LGHNT, CDR2 FRNRAP, per germline. V was clipped by 2 bases and J by 8 bases, with 4 bases between them. The DNA of the CDR3 is TGTGCTAGTGGTTTGCGGGATGAGCAGTTCTTC. It encodes CASGLRDEQFF. The full variable domain, its missing parts supplied by reference TRBV12-5 and TRBJ2-1, is DARVTQTPRHKVTEMGQEVTMRCQPILGHNTVFWYRQTMMQGLELLAYFRNRAPLDDSGMPKDRFSAEMPDATLATLKIQPSEPRDSAVYFCASGLRDEQFFGPGTRLTVL.

This clone occurred a few times. This sequence joins TRBV2 and TRBJ2-7, with D maybe TRBD2 (5 bases). Germline V gives CDR1 SNHLY, CDR2 FYNNEI. Trimming cost V 1 base and J 2 bases, with 9 bases left between them. The CDR3 consists of 14 residues. Written as DNA, the CDR3 is TGTGCCAGCAGTGAAGAAGGTAGCGCCTACGAGCAGTACTTC. Translation: CASSEEGSAYEQYF.

The gene calls are TRBV4-3 and TRBJ1-6; 7 nucleotides line up with TRBD1. The germline gives CDR1 LGHNA, CDR2 YSLEER. CDR3 size: 15 residues. The ends lost 0 bases at V and 10 bases at J; junction bases unmatched: 6. CDR3 DNA sequence: TGCGCCAGCAGCCAAGATGGACAGGTTCCCTCACCCCTCCACTTT. Translated: CASSQDGQVPSPLHF.

V usage is TRBV7-8 and J usage is TRBJ2-3; D perhaps matches TRBD1 (6 bases). The germline V and J ends were trimmed by 5 bases and 15 bases, with 24 bases remaining between them. The CDR3 extends over 14 amino acids. Per germline, CDR1 SGHVS and CDR2 FQNEAQ. The CDR3 region is CASSIGRQDRSGYF. As DNA, the CDR3 is TGTGCCAGCAGCATTGGCCGACAGGACAGATCGGGATATTTT.

This chain joins TRBV10-3 and TRBJ2-7; the match to TRBD2 covers 9 bases. V lost 6 bases, J lost 2 bases, and 5 bases stayed unmatched. The CDR3 spans 14 residues. Germline CDR1 and CDR2: ENHRY and SYGVKD. The CDR3 loop is CAISPTSGTYEQYF. The CDR3 DNA reads TGTGCCATCAGCCCGACTAGCGGAACCTACGAGCAGTACTTC.

The chain links TRBV19 to TRBJ2-7, with 9 bases lining up with TRBD2. This CDR3 has 14 residues. CDR1 and CDR2 from the germline V gene are LNHDA and SQIVND (reference sequence). Losses at the gene ends were 3 bases for V and 5 bases for J; bases not matched to a gene: 5. The CDR3 sequence is CASSISGSPNEQYF. In nucleotides, the CDR3 is TGTGCCAGTAGTATTAGCGGGAGTCCAAACGAGCAGTACTTC.

The gene calls are TRBV5-1 and TRBJ2-2; TRBD1 is a possible D gene (5 bases). CDR1 and CDR2 (germline): SGHRS, YFSETQ. This CDR3 comprises 14 residues. Trimming cost V 5 bases and J 0 bases, with 8 bases left between them. Here the CDR3 reads CASRGQSNTGELFF. The CDR3 coding sequence is TGCGCCAGCAGAGGACAATCGAACACCGGGGAGCTGTTTTTT.

This chain links TRBV9 with TRBJ2-1; tentative D call: TRBD1 (6 bases). Deletions cut 0 bases from V and 4 bases from J, with 11 bases between. CDR1 is SGDLS and CDR2 is YYNGEE in the germline V gene. This CDR3 has 15 residues. CDR3 in DNA: TGTGCCAGCAGCGTAGCAGGACAGCAGTACAATGAGCAGTTCTTC. Its translation is CASSVAGQQYNEQFF.

The rearrangement uses TRBV12-2 and TRBJ2-5; TRBD2, the table's D call, was not compared with the DNA. TRBV12-2 is marked as a pseudogene. This CDR3 contains 16 residues. The CDR3, as DNA: TGTGCAAGTCGCACCGTTCCACTGGTCTCTCCCCAGACCCAGTACTTC. It encodes CASRTVPLVSPQTQYF.

CDR3 region: CASSVASGFGYTF. As DNA, the CDR3 is TGTGCCAGCAGCGTAGCCTCAGGGTTTGGCTACACCTTC. V and J are TRBV9 and TRBJ1-2; TRBD1 is a possible D gene (5 bases). The V end lost 0 bases, the J end lost 7 bases, and 10 bases lay between the germline ends. The CDR3 contains 13 residues. The germline CDR1 and CDR2 sequences are SGDLS and YYNGEE.

The genes are TRBV5-5 and TRBJ1-5; D gene unclear. CDR3 size: 13 residues. Trimming left V 4 bases short and J 0 bases short, with 5 bases between. The germline V gene encodes CDR1 SGHKS and CDR2 YYEKEE (reference sequence). The CDR3 DNA reads as TGTGCCAGCAGCCTATATAGCAATCAGCCCCAGCATTTT. Translated: CASSLYSNQPQHF.

The chain carries TRBV7-2 and TRBJ1-2, with 9 positions matching TRBD1. The junction had 16 bases not matched to a gene; V was cut back by 4 bases and J by 4 bases. Germline V gene sequence: CDR1 SGHTA, CDR2 FQGNSA. This CDR3 contains 18 residues. CDR3 in amino acids: CASSSPPGQGGGTYGYTF. CDR3 bases: TGTGCCAGCAGCTCGCCACCGGGACAGGGAGGGGGGACCTATGGCTACACCTTC.

The sample holds a few counts of this clone. The chain carries TRBV9 and TRBJ2-2; D may be TRBD2 (5 bases). Trimming pared 0 bases from V and 5 bases from J, leaving 8 bases between. Looked up from germline, CDR1 is SGDLS and CDR2 is YYNGEE. The CDR3 length is 14 residues. The CDR3 reads CASSVGPGTGELFF. Written as DNA, the CDR3 is TGTGCCAGCAGCGTAGGTCCGGGGACCGGGGAGCTGTTTTTT.

The table lists this clone with a count of one. This chain connects TRBV6-6 to TRBJ1-2, with D hard to call. With 5 bases removed from V and 10 bases from J, the gap between germline ends came to 20 bases. CDR3 length: 14 residues. Germline-derived CDR1 and CDR2 are MNHNY and SVGAGI (reference sequence). The CDR3 spells CASSSGPPKVDYTF. CDR3 coding DNA: TGTGCCAGCAGTAGCGGACCGCCGAAGGTTGACTACACCTTC.